The T cell receptor beta chain under discussion was sequenced for a study of precursors of human CD4 cytotoxic T cells (dated 2018 in TCRdb). The study in broad terms: In total, 13 to 15 donors contributed CD4+ memory subsets to the bulk TCR-seq analysis. TCR-seq analysis of over 11 donors yielded TCRalpha and TCRbeta chain sequences (table S7).

By its share of the sample, this clonotype is large (0.1 to 1%). Its antigen is currently not known. Base qualities were left out, and no much larger clone turns up one base away. TCRdb names Illumina MiSeq as the instrument used. Turning to the authors' computational methods: The Shannon-Wiener index, computed in VDJtools, was used to measure repertoire diversity. A TCRbeta clonotype counted as expanded if its clonotype frequency was 3 or higher. TCRdb cleaned the public reads at Q25 with fastp, built clones with MiXCR and kept in-frame beta chains. Every CDR3 protein is listed once, alongside the most common genes and DNA of its rows. For this entry, the V and J calls and clone size follow TCRdb and not the study's own pipeline. Within this sample are 500 to 700 distinct CDR3 sequences, with roughly a sixth of them counted one time only. The top ten clonotypes cover approximately 8.8% of the sample.

To test a precursor-effector relationship among CD4 cytotoxic T cells, bulk UMI-based TCR sequencing was performed on four sorted CD4+ memory subsets (TCM, TEM, IL-7Rhigh TEMRA, IL-7R- TEMRA). Cells were obtained from peripheral blood mononuclear cells that had been isolated from human blood. Broader findings and caveats from the paper: A bigger share of IL-7Rhigh TEMRA clonotypes consisted of expanded effector clonotypes than was the case for TEM or TCM clonotypes. Only about 95% of the 14 donors were included in some of the bulk TCR-seq comparisons, which suggests that not every subset was available for every donor. IL-7Rhigh and IL-7R- TEMRA subsets showed more restricted TCR repertoires, with lower diversity and more expanded clonotypes, than TCM and TEM subsets. The authors noted that a human observational design cannot definitively establish the direction of differentiation between precursor and effector cells.

CDR3 length: 17 amino acids, cysteine to phenylalanine. The kept DNA is CDR3 alone, 51 bases in frame from the first base. Sequences SGHNT (CDR1) and YENEEA (CDR2) are obtained from the germline V gene. At the junction V is shortened by 0 bases and J by 1 base, with 14 bases in between. Sequencing was carried out using memory CD4+ T cells from blood (PBMCs). Recombination connected TRBV11-3 to TRBJ2-3; no D gene can be assigned with confidence. The clonotype was recovered from a human donor in good health. The base sequence is TGTGCCAGCAGCTTAGATTGGCAGGCCTCAGGCACAGATACGCAGTATTTT. Translated, it gives CASSLDWQASGTDTQYF.